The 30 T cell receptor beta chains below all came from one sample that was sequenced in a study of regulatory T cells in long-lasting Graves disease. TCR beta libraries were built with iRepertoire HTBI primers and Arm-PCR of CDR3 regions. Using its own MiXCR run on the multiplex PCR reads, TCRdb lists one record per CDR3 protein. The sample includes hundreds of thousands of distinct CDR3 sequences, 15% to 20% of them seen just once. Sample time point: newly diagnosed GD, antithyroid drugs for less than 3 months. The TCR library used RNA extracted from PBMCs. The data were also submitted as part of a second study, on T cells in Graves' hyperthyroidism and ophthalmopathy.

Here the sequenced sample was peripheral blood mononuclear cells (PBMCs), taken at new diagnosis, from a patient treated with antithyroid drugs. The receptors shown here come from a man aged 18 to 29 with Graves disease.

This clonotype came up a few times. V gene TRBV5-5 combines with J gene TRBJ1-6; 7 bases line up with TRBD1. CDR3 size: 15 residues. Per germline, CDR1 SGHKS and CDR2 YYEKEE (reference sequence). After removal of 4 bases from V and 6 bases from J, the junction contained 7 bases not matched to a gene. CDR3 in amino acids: CASSRNGQVNSPLHF. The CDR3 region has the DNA TGTGCCAGCAGCCGTAACGGACAGGTTAATTCACCCCTCCACTTT.

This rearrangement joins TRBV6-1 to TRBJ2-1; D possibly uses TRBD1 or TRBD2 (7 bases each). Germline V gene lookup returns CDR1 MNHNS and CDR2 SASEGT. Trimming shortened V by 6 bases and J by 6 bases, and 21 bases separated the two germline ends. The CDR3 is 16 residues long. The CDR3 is CASRGTRGDSRNEQFF. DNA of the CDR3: TGTGCCAGCAGGGGGACTCGGGGGGACAGCCGCAATGAGCAGTTCTTC.

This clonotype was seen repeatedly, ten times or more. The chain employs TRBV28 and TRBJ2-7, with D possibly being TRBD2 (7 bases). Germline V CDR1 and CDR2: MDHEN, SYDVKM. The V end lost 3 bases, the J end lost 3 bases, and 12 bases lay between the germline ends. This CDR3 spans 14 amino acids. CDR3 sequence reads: CASSFRGGYYEQYF. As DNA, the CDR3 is TGTGCCAGCAGTTTTAGGGGGGGGTACTACGAGCAGTACTTC.

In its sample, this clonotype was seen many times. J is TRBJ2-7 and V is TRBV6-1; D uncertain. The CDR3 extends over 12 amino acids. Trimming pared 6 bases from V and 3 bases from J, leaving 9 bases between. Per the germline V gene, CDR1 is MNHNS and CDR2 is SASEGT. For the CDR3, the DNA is TGTGCCAGCAGGATGACGGGCTACGAGCAGTACTTC. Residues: CASRMTGYEQYF.

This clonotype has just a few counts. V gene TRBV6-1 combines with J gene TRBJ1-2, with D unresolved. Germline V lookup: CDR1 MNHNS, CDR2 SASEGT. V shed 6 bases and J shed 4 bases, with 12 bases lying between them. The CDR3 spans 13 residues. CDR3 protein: CASRPGRTYGYTF. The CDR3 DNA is TGTGCCAGCAGGCCCGGACGGACCTATGGCTACACCTTC.

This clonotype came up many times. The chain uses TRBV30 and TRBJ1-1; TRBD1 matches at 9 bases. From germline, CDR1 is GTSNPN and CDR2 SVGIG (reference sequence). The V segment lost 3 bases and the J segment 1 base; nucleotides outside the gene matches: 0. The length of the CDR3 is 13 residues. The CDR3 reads CAWRGQGNTEAFF. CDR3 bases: TGTGCCTGGAGGGGACAGGGGAACACTGAAGCTTTCTTT.

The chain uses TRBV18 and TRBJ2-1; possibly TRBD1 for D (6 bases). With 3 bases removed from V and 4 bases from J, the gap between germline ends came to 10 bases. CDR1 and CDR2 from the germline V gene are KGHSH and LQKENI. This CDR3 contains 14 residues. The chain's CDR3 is CASSPNREYNEQFF. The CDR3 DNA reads TGTGCCAGCTCACCGAACAGGGAGTACAATGAGCAGTTCTTC.

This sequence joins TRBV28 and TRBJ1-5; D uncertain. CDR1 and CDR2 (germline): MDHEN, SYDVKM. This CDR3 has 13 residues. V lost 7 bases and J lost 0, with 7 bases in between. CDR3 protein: CASNTDSNQPQHF. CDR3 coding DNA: TGTGCCAGCAATACGGATAGCAATCAGCCCCAGCATTTT.

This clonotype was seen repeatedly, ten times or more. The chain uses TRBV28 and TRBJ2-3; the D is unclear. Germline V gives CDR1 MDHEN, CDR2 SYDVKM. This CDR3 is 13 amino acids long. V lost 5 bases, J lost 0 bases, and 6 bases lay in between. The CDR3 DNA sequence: TGTGCCAGCAGTCAAGGGAGCACAGATACGCAGTATTTT. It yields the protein CASSQGSTDTQYF.

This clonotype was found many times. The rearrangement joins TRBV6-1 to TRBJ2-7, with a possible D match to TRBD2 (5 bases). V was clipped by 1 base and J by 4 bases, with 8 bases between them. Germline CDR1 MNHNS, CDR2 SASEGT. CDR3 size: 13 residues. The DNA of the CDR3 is TGTGCCAGCAGTGAAGGGGAGTTTTACGAGCAGTACTTC. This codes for CASSEGEFYEQYF.

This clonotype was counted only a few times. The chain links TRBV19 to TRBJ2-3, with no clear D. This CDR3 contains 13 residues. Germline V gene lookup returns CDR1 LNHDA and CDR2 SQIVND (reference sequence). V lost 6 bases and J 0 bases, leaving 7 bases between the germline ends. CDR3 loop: CASRVSSTDTQYF. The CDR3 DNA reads TGTGCCAGTAGGGTAAGCAGCACAGATACGCAGTATTTT.

The CDR3: CSASPLAESGELFF. CDR3 bases: TGCAGTGCTAGTCCCTTAGCCGAGTCCGGGGAGCTGTTTTTT. The chain links TRBV20-1 to TRBJ2-2; D gene unclear. V was clipped by 3 bases and J by 6 bases, with 14 bases between them. The CDR3 sequence is 14 residues long. Germline CDR1 reads DFQATT; CDR2 reads SNEGSKA (reference sequence).

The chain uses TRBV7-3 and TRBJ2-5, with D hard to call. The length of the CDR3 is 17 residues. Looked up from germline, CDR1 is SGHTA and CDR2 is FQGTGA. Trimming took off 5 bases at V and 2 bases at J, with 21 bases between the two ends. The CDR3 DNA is TGTGCCAGCAGCCCCCGAGGATGGTTGACGGAACAAGAGACCCAGTACTTC. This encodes CASSPRGWLTEQETQYF.

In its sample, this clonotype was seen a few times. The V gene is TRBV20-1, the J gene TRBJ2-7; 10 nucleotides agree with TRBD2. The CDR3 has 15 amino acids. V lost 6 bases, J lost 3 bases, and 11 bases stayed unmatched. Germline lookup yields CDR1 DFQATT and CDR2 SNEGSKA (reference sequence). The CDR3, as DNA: TGCAGTGCAATACCGGGACTAGCGAAACTCTACGAGCAGTACTTC. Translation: CSAIPGLAKLYEQYF.

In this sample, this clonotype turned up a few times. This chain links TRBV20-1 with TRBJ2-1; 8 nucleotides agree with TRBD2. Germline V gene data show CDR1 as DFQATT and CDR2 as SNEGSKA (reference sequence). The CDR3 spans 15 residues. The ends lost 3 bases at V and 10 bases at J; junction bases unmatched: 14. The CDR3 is CSARSGGGGKWEQFF. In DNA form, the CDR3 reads TGCAGTGCTAGGTCGGGGGGGGGGGGCAAATGGGAGCAGTTCTTC.

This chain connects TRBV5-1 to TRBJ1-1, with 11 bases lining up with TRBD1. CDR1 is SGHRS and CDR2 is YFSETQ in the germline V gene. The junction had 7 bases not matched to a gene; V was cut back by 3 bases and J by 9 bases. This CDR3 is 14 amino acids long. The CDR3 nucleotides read TGCGCCAGCAGCTCCGGACAGGGGGCTTTTCAAGCTTTCTTT. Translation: CASSSGQGAFQAFF. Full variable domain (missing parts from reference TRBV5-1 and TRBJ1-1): KAGVTQTPRYLIKTRGQQVTLSCSPISGHRSVSWYQQTPGQGLQFLFEYFSETQRNKGNFPGRFSGRQFSNSRSEMNVSTLELGDSALYLCASSSGQGAFQAFFGQGTRLTVV.

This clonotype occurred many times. CDR3 DNA sequence: TGTGCCAGCAGCTTAGGGAGGGGGACTAGCGGGATATATGAGCAGTTCTTC. This sequence encodes CASSLGRGTSGIYEQFF. The chain is built from TRBV7-3 and TRBJ2-1, with TRBD2 matching 13 bases. V shed 2 bases and J 8 bases; nucleotides not matched to a gene: 9. This CDR3 has 17 residues. CDR1 SGHTA and CDR2 FQGTGA come from the germline V gene.

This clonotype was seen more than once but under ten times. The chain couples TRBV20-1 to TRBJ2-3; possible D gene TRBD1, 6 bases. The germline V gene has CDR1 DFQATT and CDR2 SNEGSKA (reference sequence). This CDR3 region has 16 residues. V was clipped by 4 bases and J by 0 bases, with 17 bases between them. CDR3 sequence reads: CSATKGGESSTDTQYF. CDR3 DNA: TGCAGTGCTACCAAAGGGGGAGAGTCTAGCACAGATACGCAGTATTTT.

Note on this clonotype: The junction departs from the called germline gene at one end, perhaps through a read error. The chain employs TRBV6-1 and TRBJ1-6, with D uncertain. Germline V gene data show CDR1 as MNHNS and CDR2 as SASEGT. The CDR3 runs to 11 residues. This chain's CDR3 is CASGAGPPLHF. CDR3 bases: TGTGCCAGCGGAGCCGGACCACCCCTCCACTTC.

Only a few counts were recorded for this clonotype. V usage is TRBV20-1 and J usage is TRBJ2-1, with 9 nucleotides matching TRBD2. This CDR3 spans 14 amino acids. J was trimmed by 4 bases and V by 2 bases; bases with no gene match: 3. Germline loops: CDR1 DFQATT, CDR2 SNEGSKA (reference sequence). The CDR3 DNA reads TGCAGTGCTAGACTAGCGGGATATTACAATGAGCAGTTCTTC. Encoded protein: CSARLAGYYNEQFF.

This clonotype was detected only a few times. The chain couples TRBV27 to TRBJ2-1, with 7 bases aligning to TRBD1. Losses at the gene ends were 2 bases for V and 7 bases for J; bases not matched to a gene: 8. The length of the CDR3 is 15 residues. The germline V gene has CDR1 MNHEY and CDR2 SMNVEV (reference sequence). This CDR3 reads CASSLIGGSVNEQFF. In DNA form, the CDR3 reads TGTGCCAGCAGTTTAATAGGGGGCAGTGTTAATGAGCAGTTCTTC.

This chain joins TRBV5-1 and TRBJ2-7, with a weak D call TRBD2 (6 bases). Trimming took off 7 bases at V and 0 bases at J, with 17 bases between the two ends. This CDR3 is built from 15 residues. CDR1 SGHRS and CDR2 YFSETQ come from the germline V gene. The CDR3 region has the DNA TGCGCCAGCGGGAGTGGCGGGGCGAGCTCCTACGAGCAGTACTTC. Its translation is CASGSGGASSYEQYF.

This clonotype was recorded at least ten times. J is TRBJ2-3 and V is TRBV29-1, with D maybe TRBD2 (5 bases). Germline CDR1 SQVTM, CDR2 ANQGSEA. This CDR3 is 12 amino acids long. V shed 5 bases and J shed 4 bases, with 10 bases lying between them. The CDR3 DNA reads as TGCAGCGTTCGGCGGGTGTCAGATACGCAGTATTTT. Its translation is CSVRRVSDTQYF.

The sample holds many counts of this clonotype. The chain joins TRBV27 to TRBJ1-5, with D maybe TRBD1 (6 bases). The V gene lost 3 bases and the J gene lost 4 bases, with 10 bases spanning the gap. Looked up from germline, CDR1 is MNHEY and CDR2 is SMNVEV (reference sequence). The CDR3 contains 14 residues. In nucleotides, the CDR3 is TGTGCCAGCAGTTTGCAGGGGTGGAATCAGCCCCAGCATTTT. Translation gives CASSLQGWNQPQHF.

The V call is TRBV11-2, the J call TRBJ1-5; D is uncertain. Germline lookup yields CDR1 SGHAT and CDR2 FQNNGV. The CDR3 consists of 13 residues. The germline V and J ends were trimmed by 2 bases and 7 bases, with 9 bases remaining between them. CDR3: CASSLSRAQPQHF. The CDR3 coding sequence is TGTGCCAGCAGCTTATCGAGGGCCCAGCCCCAGCATTTT. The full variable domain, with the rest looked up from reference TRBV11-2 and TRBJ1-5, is EAGVAQSPRYKIIEKRQSVAFWCNPISGHATLYWYQQILGQGPKLLIQFQNNGVVDDSQLPKDRFSAERLKGVDSTLKIQPAKLEDSAVYLCASSLSRAQPQHFGDGTRLSIL.

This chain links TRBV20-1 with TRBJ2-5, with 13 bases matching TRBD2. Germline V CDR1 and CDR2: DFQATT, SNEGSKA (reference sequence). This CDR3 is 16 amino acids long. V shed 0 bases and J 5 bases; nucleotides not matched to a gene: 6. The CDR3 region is CSARDPGTSGTETQYF. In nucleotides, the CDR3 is TGCAGTGCTAGAGATCCCGGGACTAGCGGGACGGAGACCCAGTACTTC.

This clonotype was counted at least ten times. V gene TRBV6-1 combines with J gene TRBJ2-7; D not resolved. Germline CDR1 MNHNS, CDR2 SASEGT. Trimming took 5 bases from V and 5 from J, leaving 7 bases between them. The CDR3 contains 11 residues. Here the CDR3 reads CASSQRDEQYF. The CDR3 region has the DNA TGTGCCAGCAGTCAACGCGACGAGCAGTACTTC.

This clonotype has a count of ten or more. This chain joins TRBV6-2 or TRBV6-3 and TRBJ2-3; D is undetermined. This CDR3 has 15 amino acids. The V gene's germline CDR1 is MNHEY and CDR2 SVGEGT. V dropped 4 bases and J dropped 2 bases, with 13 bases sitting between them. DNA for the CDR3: TGTGCCAGCAGTTTCGACGACCCTTACACAGATACGCAGTATTTT. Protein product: CASSFDDPYTDTQYF.

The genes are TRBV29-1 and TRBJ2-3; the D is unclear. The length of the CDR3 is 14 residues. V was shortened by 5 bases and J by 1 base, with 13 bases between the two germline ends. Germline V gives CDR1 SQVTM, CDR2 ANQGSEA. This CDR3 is CSVPGLDRTDTQYF. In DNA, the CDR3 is TGCAGCGTTCCGGGCCTAGACCGCACAGATACGCAGTATTTT.

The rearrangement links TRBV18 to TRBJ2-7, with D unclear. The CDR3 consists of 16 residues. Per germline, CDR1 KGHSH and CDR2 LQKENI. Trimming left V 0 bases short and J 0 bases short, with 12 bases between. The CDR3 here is CASSPPMQRSSYEQYF. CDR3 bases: TGTGCCAGCTCACCACCGATGCAGAGGAGCTCCTACGAGCAGTACTTC.